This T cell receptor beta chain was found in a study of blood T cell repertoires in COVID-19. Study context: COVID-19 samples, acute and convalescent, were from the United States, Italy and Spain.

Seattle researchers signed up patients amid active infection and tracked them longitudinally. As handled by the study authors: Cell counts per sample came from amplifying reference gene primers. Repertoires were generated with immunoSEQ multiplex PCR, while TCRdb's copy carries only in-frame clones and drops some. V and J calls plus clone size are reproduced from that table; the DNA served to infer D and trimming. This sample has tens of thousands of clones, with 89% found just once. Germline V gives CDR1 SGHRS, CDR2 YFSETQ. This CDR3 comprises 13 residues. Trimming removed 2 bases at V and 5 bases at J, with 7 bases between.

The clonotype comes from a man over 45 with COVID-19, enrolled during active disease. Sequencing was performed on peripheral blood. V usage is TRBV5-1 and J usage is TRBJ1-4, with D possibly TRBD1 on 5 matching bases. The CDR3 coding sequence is TGCGCCAGCAGCTTAAGACAGAATGAAAAACTGTTTTTT. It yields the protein CASSLRQNEKLFF.